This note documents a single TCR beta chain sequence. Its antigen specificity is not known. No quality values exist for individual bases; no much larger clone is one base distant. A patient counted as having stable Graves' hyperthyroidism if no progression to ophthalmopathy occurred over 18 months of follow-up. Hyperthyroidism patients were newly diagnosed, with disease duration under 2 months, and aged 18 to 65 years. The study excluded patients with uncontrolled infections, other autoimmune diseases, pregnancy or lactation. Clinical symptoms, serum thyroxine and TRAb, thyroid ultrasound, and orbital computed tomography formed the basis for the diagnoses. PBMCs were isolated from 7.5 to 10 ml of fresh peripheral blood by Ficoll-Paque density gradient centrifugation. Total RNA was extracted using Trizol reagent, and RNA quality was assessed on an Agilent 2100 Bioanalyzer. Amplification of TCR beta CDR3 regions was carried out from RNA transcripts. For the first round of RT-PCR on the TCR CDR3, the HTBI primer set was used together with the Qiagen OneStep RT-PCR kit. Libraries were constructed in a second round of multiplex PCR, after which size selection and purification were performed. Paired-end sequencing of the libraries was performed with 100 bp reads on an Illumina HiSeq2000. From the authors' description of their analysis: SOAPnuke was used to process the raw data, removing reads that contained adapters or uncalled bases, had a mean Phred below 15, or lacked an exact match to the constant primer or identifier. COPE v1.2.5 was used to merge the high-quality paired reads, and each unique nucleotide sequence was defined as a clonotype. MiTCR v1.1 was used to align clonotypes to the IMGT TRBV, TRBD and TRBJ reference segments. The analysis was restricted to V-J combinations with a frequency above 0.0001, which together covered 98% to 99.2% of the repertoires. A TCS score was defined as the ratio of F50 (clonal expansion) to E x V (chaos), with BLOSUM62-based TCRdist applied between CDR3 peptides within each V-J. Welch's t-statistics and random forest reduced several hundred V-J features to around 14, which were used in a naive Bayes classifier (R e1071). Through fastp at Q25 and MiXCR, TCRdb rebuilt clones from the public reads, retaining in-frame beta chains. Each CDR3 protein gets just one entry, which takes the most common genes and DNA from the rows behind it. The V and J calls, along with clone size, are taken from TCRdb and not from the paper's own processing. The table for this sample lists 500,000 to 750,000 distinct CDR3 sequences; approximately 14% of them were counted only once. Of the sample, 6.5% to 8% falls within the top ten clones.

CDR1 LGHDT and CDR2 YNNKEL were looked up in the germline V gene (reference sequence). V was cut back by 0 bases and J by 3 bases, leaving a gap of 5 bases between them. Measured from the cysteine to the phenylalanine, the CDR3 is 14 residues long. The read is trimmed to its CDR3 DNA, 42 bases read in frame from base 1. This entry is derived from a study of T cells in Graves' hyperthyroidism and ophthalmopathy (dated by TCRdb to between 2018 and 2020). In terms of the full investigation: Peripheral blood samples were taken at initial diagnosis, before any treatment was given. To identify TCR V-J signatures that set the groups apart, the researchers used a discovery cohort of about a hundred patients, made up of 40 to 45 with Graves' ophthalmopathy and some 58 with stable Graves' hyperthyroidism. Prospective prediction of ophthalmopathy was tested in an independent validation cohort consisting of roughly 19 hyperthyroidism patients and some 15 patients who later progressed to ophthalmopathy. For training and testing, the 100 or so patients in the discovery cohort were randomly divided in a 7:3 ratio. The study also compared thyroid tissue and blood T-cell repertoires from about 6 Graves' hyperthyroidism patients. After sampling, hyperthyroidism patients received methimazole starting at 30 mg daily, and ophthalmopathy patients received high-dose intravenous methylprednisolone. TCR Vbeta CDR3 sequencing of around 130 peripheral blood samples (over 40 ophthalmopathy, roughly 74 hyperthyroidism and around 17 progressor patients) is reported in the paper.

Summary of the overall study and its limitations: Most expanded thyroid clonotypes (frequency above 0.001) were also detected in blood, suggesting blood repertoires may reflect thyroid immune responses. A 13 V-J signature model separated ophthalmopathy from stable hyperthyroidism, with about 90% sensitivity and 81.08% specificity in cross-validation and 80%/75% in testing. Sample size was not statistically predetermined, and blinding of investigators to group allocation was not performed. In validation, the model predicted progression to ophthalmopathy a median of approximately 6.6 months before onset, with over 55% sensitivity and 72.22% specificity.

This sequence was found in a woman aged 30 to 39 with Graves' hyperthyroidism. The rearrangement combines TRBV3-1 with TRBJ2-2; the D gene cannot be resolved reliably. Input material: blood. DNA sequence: TGTGCCAGCAGCCAAGACTCATACACCGGGGAGCTGTTTTTT. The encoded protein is CASSQDSYTGELFF.